This passage covers 14 T cell receptor beta chains from one sample sequenced in a study of OX40 agonist ivuxolimab in advanced cancers. Sequencing was performed with immunoSEQ multiplex PCR; in TCRdb, only in-frame clones are kept and a portion is missing. The sample consists of about 110,000 clones, about 91% of them appearing once. Sequenced material: CD4+ or CD8+ T cells sorted from blood, taken in a trial of the OX40 agonist ivuxolimab. The origin of the receptors is an adult with an advanced solid tumor such as melanoma, head and neck, liver or kidney cancer.

The chain recombines TRBV5-4 with TRBJ2-7, with 10 bases that match TRBD2. CDR1 and CDR2 (germline): SGHNT, YYREEE (reference sequence). The trim removed 5 bases at V and 4 bases at J, leaving 3 bases unmatched. The CDR3 has 13 amino acids. The CDR3 region is CASRLAGGYEQYF. The CDR3 nucleotides read TGTGCCAGCAGGTTAGCGGGAGGTTACGAGCAGTACTTC.

V gene TRBV7-6 combines with J gene TRBJ2-7, with 11 bases identical to TRBD1. CDR1 is SGHVS and CDR2 is FNYEAQ in the germline V gene. CDR3 length: 15 residues. J lost 5 bases, V lost 4 bases, and 7 bases had no gene match. The CDR3 nucleotides read TGTGCCAGCAGCTCCGGGACAGGGGGGTTAAACGAGCAGTACTTC. Its protein is CASSSGTGGLNEQYF.

This chain links TRBV6-5 with TRBJ1-1; weak D call: TRBD1 (5 bases). V was cut by 5 bases and J by 0 bases, with 10 bases left in between. Germline CDR1 reads MNHEY; CDR2 reads SVGAGI. There are 14 residues in the CDR3. As DNA, the CDR3 is TGTGCCAGCAGTGACCGACAGATGAACACTGAAGCTTTCTTT. Amino acids: CASSDRQMNTEAFF.

For this clone: A junction boundary mismatches the germline segment, possibly from a read error. V usage is TRBV7-7 and J usage is TRBJ2-5; D not resolved. The CDR3 is 14 amino acids. Germline V gene data show CDR1 as SSHAT and CDR2 as FNYEAQ (reference sequence). The CDR3 DNA follows: TGTGCTAGCAGCTTAGACAAGCCCCCCGCGACCCAGTACTTC. This sequence encodes CASSLDKPPATQYF.

V usage is TRBV19 and J usage is TRBJ1-5, with 7 positions matching TRBD1. This CDR3 spans 13 amino acids. Germline trimming cut 6 bases from V and 3 bases from J; bases unmatched to any gene: 2. Germline values: CDR1 LNHDA, CDR2 SQIVND (reference sequence). In DNA form, the CDR3 reads TGTGCCAGTAGGGGACAGAACAATCAGCCCCAGCATTTT. It yields the protein CASRGQNNQPQHF.

The chain employs TRBV4-3 and TRBJ2-7, with 7 bases lining up with TRBD1. The V segment lost 4 bases and the J segment 2 bases; nucleotides outside the gene matches: 5. Germline CDR1 reads LGHNA; CDR2 reads YSLEER. The CDR3 totals 14 residues. For the CDR3, the DNA is TGCGCCAGCAGCCTTCGACAGGGCACCTACGAGCAGTACTTC. Amino acid sequence: CASSLRQGTYEQYF.

The chain has TRBV4-2 and TRBJ1-1; D uncertain. CDR1 and CDR2 from the germline V gene are LGHNA and YNFKEQ. The CDR3 is made up of 12 amino acids. Between the trimmed V and J ends, which lost 5 bases and 5 bases, there was a span of 9 bases. The CDR3 protein is CASSLGETEAFF. In DNA, the CDR3 is TGTGCCAGCAGCTTAGGAGAGACTGAAGCTTTCTTT.

The chain recombines TRBV9 with TRBJ2-2, with TRBD2 matching 7 bases. Germline V gives CDR1 SGDLS, CDR2 YYNGEE. Trimming removed 7 bases from V and 4 bases from J; junction bases left unmatched: 13. The CDR3 consists of 16 residues. CDR3 bases: TGTGCCAGCGCCACCAGGCAGCTAGCGGCCACCGGGGAGCTGTTTTTT. It specifies CASATRQLAATGELFF.

The rearrangement links TRBV2 to TRBJ1-5; TRBD1 matches at 9 bases. Germline V lookup: CDR1 SNHLY, CDR2 FYNNEI. J gave up 0 bases and V 8 bases, and 11 bases lay outside the gene matches. The CDR3 totals 17 residues. The CDR3 DNA reads TGTGCCAGCCACCCCCCGGGACAGGGAAATAGCAATCAGCCCCAGCATTTT. It codes for CASHPPGQGNSNQPQHF. The variable domain in full, with the rest retrieved from reference TRBV2 and TRBJ1-5, is EPEVTQTPSHQVTQMGQEVILRCVPISNHLYFYWYRQILGQKVEFLVSFYNNEISEKSEIFDDQFSVERPDGSNFTLKIRSTKLEDSAMYFCASHPPGQGNSNQPQHFGDGTRLSIL.

The gene calls are TRBV5-8 and TRBJ2-1; 8 bases line up with TRBD2. Trimming took 9 bases from V and 2 from J; bases not matched to a gene: 10. The CDR3 totals 15 residues. Germline lookup yields CDR1 SGHTS and CDR2 YDEGEE. CDR3 nucleotide sequence: TGTGCCATTTACCCGGGACTAGGGACCTACAATGAGCAGTTCTTC. Amino acid sequence: CAIYPGLGTYNEQFF.

J is TRBJ1-4 and V is TRBV5-1; TRBD1 matches 9 bases. Trimming cost V 4 bases and J 5 bases; bases outside gene matches: 6. The CDR3 extends over 15 amino acids. The germline CDR1 and CDR2 sequences are SGHRS and YFSETQ. CDR3 amino acids: CASSVGTGLNEKLFF. CDR3 DNA: TGCGCCAGCAGCGTGGGGACAGGGCTAAATGAAAAACTGTTTTTT.

The rearrangement links TRBV7-2 to TRBJ1-6; 7 positions match TRBD1. The germline V gene has CDR1 SGHTA and CDR2 FQGNSA. With 4 bases clipped from V and 7 bases from J, the junction kept 10 bases outside the gene matches. The CDR3 extends over 16 amino acids. DNA of the CDR3: TGTGCCAGCAGCTCCAGGGGGGAGGGTCCCAATTCACCCCTCCACTTT. Its protein product is CASSSRGEGPNSPLHF.

V and J are TRBV7-3 and TRBJ2-1, with TRBD1 identical over 9 bases. The CDR3 spans 15 residues. CDR1 SGHTA and CDR2 FQGTGA come from the germline V gene. V was pared by 4 bases and J by 8 bases, with 9 bases of the junction left unmatched. This CDR3 reads CASSSPGQGRDEQFF. The CDR3 bases are TGTGCCAGCAGCTCACCGGGACAGGGAAGGGATGAGCAGTTCTTC. Full variable domain (rest looked up from reference TRBV7-3 and TRBJ2-1): GAGVSQTPSNKVTEKGKYVELRCDPISGHTALYWYRQSLGQGPEFLIYFQGTGAADDSGLPNDRFFAVRPEGSVSTLKIQRTERGDSAVYLCASSSPGQGRDEQFFGPGTRLTVL.

The chain recombines TRBV7-3 with TRBJ2-2; D is ambiguous. The CDR3 runs 15 residues. The germline V gene has CDR1 SGHTA and CDR2 FQGTGA. V lost 3 bases and J lost 5, with 13 bases in between. CDR3 nucleotide sequence: TGTGCCAGCAGCTTCTCCGGAGTTGATACCGGGGAGCTGTTTTTT. Translated: CASSFSGVDTGELFF. Using reference TRBV7-3 and TRBJ2-2 for the parts outside the CDR3, the full variable domain is GAGVSQTPSNKVTEKGKYVELRCDPISGHTALYWYRQSLGQGPEFLIYFQGTGAADDSGLPNDRFFAVRPEGSVSTLKIQRTERGDSAVYLCASSFSGVDTGELFFGEGSRLTVL.